This T cell receptor (beta chain) is drawn from a study of cytomegalovirus exposure and HLA in healthy donors. PCR amplification relied on 60 Vbeta primers (plus 13 Jbeta primers). Repertoires were generated with immunoSEQ multiplex PCR, while TCRdb's copy carries only in-frame clones and drops some. In the table there are about 150,000 clones, approximately 80% of which are singletons. The CDR3 extends over 14 amino acids. V dropped 8 bases and J dropped 2; count of bases not matched to a gene: 9. Germline V gene lookup returns CDR1 LNHNV and CDR2 YYDKDF (reference sequence). The receptor's source is a male donor in good health and CMV-seronegative. Sample: PBMCs. The chain has TRBV15 and TRBJ2-7, with 7 bases that match TRBD2. The CDR3 loop reads CATGAGVGPYEQYF. For the CDR3, the DNA is TGTGCCACCGGTGCGGGGGTGGGACCCTACGAGCAGTACTTC.